The text below deals with one TCR beta chain. The antigen remains unidentified. This sample is part of a study of CD4 T cell repertoires in COVID-19. Study-wide results and caveats: In SARS-CoV and/or HKU1 spike cultures, between roughly 7 and 25% of SARS-CoV-2 clonotypes reappeared. Two or all three memory subsets shared several highly expanded SARS-CoV-2-reactive clonotypes.

Profiled with immunoSEQ multiplex PCR; TCRdb holds only in-frame clones, not every one. The sample includes some 80,000 clones, approximately 83% of them seen just once. Sequencing was done directly on freshly isolated, uncultured memory T cells. Germline CDR1 and CDR2: SGHDN and FVKESK. The CDR3 loop spans 17 amino acids. The V end was cut by 4 bases, the J end by 2 bases, with 19 bases between. Sequences were derived from CD4+ T cells from peripheral blood, sampled after recovery from COVID-19. The chain recombines TRBV14 with TRBJ2-3; D gene unclear. The clonotype was recovered from a human donor who had COVID-19. Written as DNA, the CDR3 is TGTGCCAGCAGCCGATCTTTTACTCGCGGTACCACAGATACGCAGTATTTT. Encoded protein: CASSRSFTRGTTDTQYF.